The sequence of this T cell receptor (beta chain) was determined in a study of naive and memory T cell subsets. Study-level results: There was no ground truth to check naive and memory subset results. Clonotypes here are unpaired alpha or beta chain sequences.

An equimolar mix of two oligonucleotides served as the beta constant-region primer for TRBC1 and TRBC2. A single record per CDR3 protein comes from TCRdb applying MiXCR to the UMI-ligation and nested PCR reads. The table shows tens of thousands of distinct CDR3 sequences, with roughly 7.3% occurring only once. CD4 T cells were positively selected, then CD8 T cells from the CD4-negative fraction. Cells stained for CD3, CD4, CD8, CD45RA and CD27 were sorted into four subsets. This CDR3 comprises 14 residues. V was clipped by 6 bases and J by 1 base, with 12 bases between them. Germline V gene lookup returns CDR1 MNHNS and CDR2 SASEGT. This clonotype was seen a few times. Its antigen is still unknown.

The V gene is TRBV6-1, the J gene TRBJ2-5; D perhaps matches TRBD1 (6 bases). The receptor's source is a human donor in good health. The material sequenced was central memory CD4+ T cells from blood. DNA of the CDR3: TGTGCCAGCAGGCACGGGACATCCCAAGAGACCCAGTACTTC. Residues: CASRHGTSQETQYF.